The entry that follows covers one TCR beta chain sequence. As yet, its antigen is unknown. Sequencing used immunoSEQ multiplex PCR; TCRdb keeps in-frame clones, though not all of them. This table holds under 100,000 clones, roughly 90% found once. CDR3 length: 14 amino acids. V gave up 3 bases and J gave up 11 bases, with 14 bases separating them. Germline loops: CDR1 MNHEY, CDR2 SVGAGI. The sample comes from a study of graft-versus-host responses after intestinal transplantation. In the study overall: Recipients obtained multivisceral, liver-intestinal, or isolated intestinal transplants. Induction using anti-thymocyte globulin, followed by tacrolimus and steroids for 3 to 4 years, was given to all recipients. Study conclusions and caveats: Recipient marrow harbored GvH clones, some of which surfaced first in ileum or blood. Patients with graft-donor T cell macrochimerism had high graft-versus-host to host-versus-graft clonal ratios in allografts.

The V and J genes are TRBV6-5 and TRBJ1-6; D is perhaps TRBD1 (5 bases). The source of this sequence is a human patient who received an intestinal transplant, so some T cells may come from the graft donor. The input for sequencing was PBMCs, taken around 450 days after intestinal transplant. The CDR3 DNA follows: TGTGCCAGCAGTTATATCAGGGACCTGGCACCCCTCCACTTT. It encodes CASSYIRDLAPLHF.